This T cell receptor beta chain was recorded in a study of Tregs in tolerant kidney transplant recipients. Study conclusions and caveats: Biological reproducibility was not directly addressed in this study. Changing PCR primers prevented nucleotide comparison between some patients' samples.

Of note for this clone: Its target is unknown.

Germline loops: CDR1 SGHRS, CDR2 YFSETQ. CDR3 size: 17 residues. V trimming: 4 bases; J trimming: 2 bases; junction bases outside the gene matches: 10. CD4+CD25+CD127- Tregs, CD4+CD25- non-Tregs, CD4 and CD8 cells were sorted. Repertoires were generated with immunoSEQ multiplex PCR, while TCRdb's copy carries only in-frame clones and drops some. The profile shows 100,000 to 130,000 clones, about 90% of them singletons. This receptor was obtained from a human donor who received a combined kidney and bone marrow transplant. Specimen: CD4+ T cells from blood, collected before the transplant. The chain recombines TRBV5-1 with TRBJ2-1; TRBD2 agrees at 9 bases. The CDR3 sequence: CASSTHLAGGAYNEQFF. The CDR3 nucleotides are TGCGCCAGCAGCACCCATCTCGCGGGGGGGGCCTACAATGAGCAGTTCTTC.